The T cell receptor beta chain under discussion was sequenced for a study of beta chain features in type 1 diabetes. This CDR3 has 13 amino acids. The V gene's germline CDR1 is WNHNN and CDR2 SYGVQD (reference sequence). With V trimmed by 10 bases and J by 6 bases, 11 bases remained unmatched. The entirety of the isolated RNA underwent reverse transcription, so expressed TCRB transcripts were sequenced. Naive, central memory and regulatory T cell samples averaged roughly 3.4 million immunoSEQ reads each. Profiling relied on immunoSEQ multiplex PCR, and the TCRdb table lists in-frame clones only, not all of them. The sample records around 240,000 clones, roughly two thirds being singletons. Sampling consisted of one heparinised blood draw per donor, averaging around 110 mL.

The sequence derives from a man aged 30 to 39 in good health. The specimen sequenced was naive CD4+ T cells from blood. V and J are TRBV10-1 and TRBJ2-7, with 8 bases lining up with TRBD1. The CDR3 DNA reads as TGCGCCACCGCGGACAGGGCGCTCGGCGAGCAGTACTTC. This sequence encodes CATADRALGEQYF.